The rows below give T cell receptor beta chains drawn from one sample of a study of metastatic and nonmetastatic thyroid tumors. TCRdb re-called the PCR reads with MiXCR. This sample yields about 23,000 clones, of which roughly a quarter are seen a single time; roughly an eighth belongs to the top ten. The material sequenced was tumor tissue. Source of these receptors: a male donor with papillary thyroid cancer or a benign thyroid nodule (not recorded which). Some clones in this sample may be carry-over from other donors' samples. CDR3s include the opening cysteine and the closing phenylalanine or tryptophan. Each record gives: D gene, J gene, clone size, V gene, CDR3 DNA, CDR3 protein. D genes are given only for firm matches. Part of the rows lack a size; the others show once, few, many or a class for expanded clones.

d_call: TRBD2; j_call: TRBJ2-5; clone_size: few; v_call: TRBV11-1; cdr3_nt: TGTGCCAGCAGCTTAGGGACTAGCGGGAGGGCCCGGGGGGAGACCCGGTACTTC; cdr3_aa: CASSLGTSGRARGETRYF
d_call: TRBD2; j_call: TRBJ2-1; clone_size: .; v_call: TRBV11-2; cdr3_nt: TGTGCCAGCAGCCCGCGACTAGCGGATTACAATGAGCAGTTCTTC; cdr3_aa: CASSPRLADYNEQFF
d_call: TRBD2; j_call: TRBJ2-3; clone_size: medium-sized; v_call: TRBV6-2/TRBV6-3; cdr3_nt: TGTGCCAGCAGACCCGGACTAGCGGGGACCTACACAGATACGCAGTATTTT; cdr3_aa: CASRPGLAGTYTDTQYF
d_call: .; j_call: TRBJ1-6; clone_size: medium-sized; v_call: TRBV9; cdr3_nt: TGTGCCAGCAGCGTAGGGGGTTCACCCCTCCACTTT; cdr3_aa: CASSVGGSPLHF
d_call: .; j_call: TRBJ2-1; clone_size: .; v_call: TRBV12-5; cdr3_nt: TGTGCTAGTGCCGGGGTCTCATTTAATGAGCATTTCTTC; cdr3_aa: CASAGVSFNEHFF
d_call: .; j_call: TRBJ1-1; clone_size: many; v_call: TRBV4-3; cdr3_nt: TGCGCCAGCACCCTAATACAGGGAAACACTGAAGCTTTCTTT; cdr3_aa: CASTLIQGNTEAFF
d_call: .; j_call: TRBJ2-5; clone_size: .; v_call: TRBV7-8; cdr3_nt: TGTGCCAGGAGCTCGGAGGGCAGTCATCAAGAGACCCAGTACTTC; cdr3_aa: CARSSEGSHQETQYF
d_call: TRBD1; j_call: TRBJ2-4; clone_size: many; v_call: TRBV6-2/TRBV6-3; cdr3_nt: TGTGCCAGCAGTTACTGGGACAGAACCAAAAACATTCAGTACTTC; cdr3_aa: CASSYWDRTKNIQYF
d_call: TRBD1; j_call: TRBJ2-4; clone_size: .; v_call: TRBV20-1; cdr3_nt: TGCATTGCCGCGAGTGGACAGGGGGCAAACATTCAGTACTTC; cdr3_aa: CIAASGQGANIQYF
d_call: TRBD1; j_call: TRBJ2-2; clone_size: many; v_call: TRBV7-9; cdr3_nt: TGTGCCAGCCGCCGGGACAGGATCACCGGGGAGCTGTTTTTT; cdr3_aa: CASRRDRITGELFF
d_call: TRBD2; j_call: TRBJ2-7; clone_size: .; v_call: TRBV4-3; cdr3_nt: TGCGCCAGCAGCCTAGGACTAGCGGGGTTCTACGAGCAGTACTTC; cdr3_aa: CASSLGLAGFYEQYF
d_call: TRBD1; j_call: TRBJ1-2; clone_size: .; v_call: TRBV6-2/TRBV6-3; cdr3_nt: TGTGCCAGTAGTTACCTCGGGACAGACGACGGCTACATCTTC; cdr3_aa: CASSYLGTDDGYIF
d_call: TRBD1; j_call: TRBJ1-2; clone_size: .; v_call: TRBV30; cdr3_nt: TGTGCCTGGAGAGCTATCAGGGGGAACTATAGCTACACCTTC; cdr3_aa: CAWRAIRGNYSYTF
d_call: TRBD1; j_call: TRBJ2-4; clone_size: many; v_call: TRBV6-2/TRBV6-3; cdr3_nt: TGTGCCAGCAGTTACTCTGGACAGGTTGCCAAAAACATTCAGTACTTC; cdr3_aa: CASSYSGQVAKNIQYF
d_call: TRBD1; j_call: TRBJ1-2; clone_size: .; v_call: TRBV7-2; cdr3_nt: TGTGCCAGCAGCTTACTCGACAGGGACAGCTACACCTTC; cdr3_aa: CASSLLDRDSYTF
d_call: .; j_call: TRBJ2-5; clone_size: many; v_call: TRBV19; cdr3_nt: TGTGCCAGTAGTACGGACCTTCAGCGAGCCCAGTACTTC; cdr3_aa: CASSTDLQRAQYF
d_call: .; j_call: TRBJ1-2; clone_size: few; v_call: TRBV27; cdr3_nt: TGTGCCAGCAGTTCACAAGGTAGGGGTGGCTACACCTTC; cdr3_aa: CASSSQGRGGYTF
d_call: TRBD1; j_call: TRBJ2-1; clone_size: many; v_call: TRBV12-3/TRBV12-4; cdr3_nt: TGTGCCAGCAGACGGGACAGTACCGACAATGAGCAGTTCTTC; cdr3_aa: CASRRDSTDNEQFF
d_call: .; j_call: TRBJ2-7; clone_size: many; v_call: TRBV30; cdr3_nt: TGTGCCTGGAGTGGGACCGTTTACGAGCAGTACTTC; cdr3_aa: CAWSGTVYEQYF
d_call: .; j_call: TRBJ2-3; clone_size: many; v_call: TRBV6-2/TRBV6-3; cdr3_nt: TGTGCCAGCAGTTTCCCAGGGGAAGATACGCAGTATTTT; cdr3_aa: CASSFPGEDTQYF
d_call: .; j_call: TRBJ2-7; clone_size: few; v_call: TRBV18; cdr3_nt: TGTGCCAGCTCATCCGGGAGAGGTGCAACCTACGAGCAGTACTTC; cdr3_aa: CASSSGRGATYEQYF
d_call: TRBD1; j_call: TRBJ1-1; clone_size: .; v_call: TRBV7-3; cdr3_nt: TGTGCCAGCAGCTTCAAAGGGGGCTTGCAGGGAGGTGCTGAAGCTTTCTTT; cdr3_aa: CASSFKGGLQGGAEAFF
d_call: TRBD1; j_call: TRBJ2-5; clone_size: .; v_call: TRBV18; cdr3_nt: TGTGCCAGCTCCTCAGACAGGGGCCAAGAGACCCAGTACTTC; cdr3_aa: CASSSDRGQETQYF
d_call: .; j_call: TRBJ2-1; clone_size: many; v_call: TRBV19; cdr3_nt: TGTGCCAGTAAGGGGGCCACCTCACCGGGACTGTTCTTC; cdr3_aa: CASKGATSPGLFF
d_call: TRBD1; j_call: TRBJ2-7; clone_size: .; v_call: TRBV7-9; cdr3_nt: TGTGCCAGCAGCCCCGGTGACAGGGCCTACGAGCAGTACTTC; cdr3_aa: CASSPGDRAYEQYF
d_call: TRBD1; j_call: TRBJ1-2; clone_size: many; v_call: TRBV7-2; cdr3_nt: TGTGCCAGCAGCTTAGGGGGACAGGGGGGGAACTATGGCTACACCTTC; cdr3_aa: CASSLGGQGGNYGYTF
d_call: .; j_call: TRBJ1-4; clone_size: many; v_call: TRBV10-1; cdr3_nt: TGCGCCAGCAGTGAGTCAATGTCTAATGAAAAACTGTTTTTT; cdr3_aa: CASSESMSNEKLFF
d_call: .; j_call: TRBJ2-7; clone_size: .; v_call: TRBV7-3; cdr3_nt: TGTGCCAGCAGCTCGGGACCGGGCAGGGACGAGCAGCACTTC; cdr3_aa: CASSSGPGRDEQHF
d_call: .; j_call: TRBJ2-2; clone_size: many; v_call: TRBV19; cdr3_nt: TGTGCCAGTGCCGGACAGACCGGCACCGGGGAGCTGTTTTTT; cdr3_aa: CASAGQTGTGELFF
d_call: .; j_call: TRBJ2-2; clone_size: many; v_call: TRBV5-1; cdr3_nt: TGCGCCAGCAGCTTAGCACTTGAGGGACATATCACCGGGGAGCTGTTTTTT; cdr3_aa: CASSLALEGHITGELFF
d_call: .; j_call: TRBJ2-5; clone_size: many; v_call: TRBV7-8; cdr3_nt: TGTGCCAGCAGAAACACTAGCCTTGCTCTAAAAGAGACCCAGTACTTC; cdr3_aa: CASRNTSLALKETQYF
d_call: .; j_call: TRBJ2-7; clone_size: many; v_call: TRBV5-6; cdr3_nt: TGTGCCAGCAGCCGCGTCCCCCGGGGGGAGCAGTACTTC; cdr3_aa: CASSRVPRGEQYF
d_call: .; j_call: TRBJ2-1; clone_size: many; v_call: TRBV2; cdr3_nt: TGTGCCAGCAGCCGGGACACCTCTTACAATGAGCAGTTCTTC; cdr3_aa: CASSRDTSYNEQFF
d_call: TRBD2; j_call: TRBJ2-7; clone_size: .; v_call: TRBV7-2; cdr3_nt: TGTGCCAGCAGCCTCGGACTAGCGGTAACATACGAGCAGTACTTC; cdr3_aa: CASSLGLAVTYEQYF
d_call: .; j_call: TRBJ2-3; clone_size: .; v_call: TRBV6-2/TRBV6-3; cdr3_nt: TGTGCCAGTAGTTATCTAGAAGGGGTGCCTAGCACAGATACGCAGTATTTT; cdr3_aa: CASSYLEGVPSTDTQYF
d_call: .; j_call: TRBJ2-3; clone_size: many; v_call: TRBV10-2; cdr3_nt: TGCGCCAGCAGGGACTTCCTCCCCACAGATACGCAGTATTTT; cdr3_aa: CASRDFLPTDTQYF
d_call: TRBD1; j_call: TRBJ1-5; clone_size: many; v_call: TRBV7-6; cdr3_nt: TGTGCCAGCAGCTTAGGGGCCGGGACAGTGGTTCAGCCCCAGCATTTT; cdr3_aa: CASSLGAGTVVQPQHF
d_call: .; j_call: TRBJ2-3; clone_size: many; v_call: TRBV6-1; cdr3_nt: TGTGCCAGCAGTCCGCGAGGCCCAACAGGGCCAGATACGCAGTATTTT; cdr3_aa: CASSPRGPTGPDTQYF
d_call: TRBD1; j_call: TRBJ1-2; clone_size: many; v_call: TRBV5-3; cdr3_nt: TGTGCCACCTCAACCCAACAGGGGCGACTCGGGAACTATGGCTACACCTTC; cdr3_aa: CATSTQQGRLGNYGYTF
d_call: .; j_call: TRBJ1-1; clone_size: many; v_call: TRBV4-3; cdr3_nt: TGCGCCAGCAGCCAAGATCCTCTAGACGGCACTGAAGCTTTCTTT; cdr3_aa: CASSQDPLDGTEAFF
d_call: .; j_call: TRBJ1-6; clone_size: many; v_call: TRBV28; cdr3_nt: TGTGCCAGCAGAGGTTCAGGAACCTCTCAAAATTCACCCCTCCACTTT; cdr3_aa: CASRGSGTSQNSPLHF
d_call: .; j_call: TRBJ2-3; clone_size: .; v_call: TRBV10-3; cdr3_nt: TGTGCCATCAGTGAGTCAATTGATACGCAGTATTTT; cdr3_aa: CAISESIDTQYF
d_call: .; j_call: TRBJ1-3; clone_size: many; v_call: TRBV3-1; cdr3_nt: TGTGCCAGCAGCCAACGGGGGCCTGGAAACACCATATATTTT; cdr3_aa: CASSQRGPGNTIYF
d_call: .; j_call: TRBJ1-1; clone_size: few; v_call: TRBV6-5; cdr3_nt: TGTGCCAGCAGTTACTCGAACTACCTCACAGGTCCTGGGTTTGAAGCTTTCTTT; cdr3_aa: CASSYSNYLTGPGFEAFF
d_call: .; j_call: TRBJ2-3; clone_size: many; v_call: TRBV28; cdr3_nt: TGTGCCAGCAGTTCTAAGATAATTACGCAGTATTTT; cdr3_aa: CASSSKIITQYF
d_call: .; j_call: TRBJ2-1; clone_size: many; v_call: TRBV20-1; cdr3_nt: TGCAGTACCAGCCGACAGTCCTCCTACAATGAGCAGTTCTTC; cdr3_aa: CSTSRQSSYNEQFF
d_call: TRBD2; j_call: TRBJ2-3; clone_size: many; v_call: TRBV20-1; cdr3_nt: TGCAGTGCAACTAAAGCGGGAGAAGGGGATACGCAGTATTTT; cdr3_aa: CSATKAGEGDTQYF
d_call: .; j_call: TRBJ2-7; clone_size: medium-sized; v_call: TRBV20-1; cdr3_nt: TGCAGTGCTATTGAAGGGGGAGCCTACGAGCAGTACTTC; cdr3_aa: CSAIEGGAYEQYF